Listed below are T cell receptor beta chains from one sample, sequenced in a study of a mutant IDH1 vaccine in newly diagnosed glioma. Their target antigens are unknown. The data were produced by immunoSEQ multiplex PCR, yet TCRdb's version contains in-frame clones alone and is incomplete. The sample lists approximately 36,000 clones; roughly 80% were seen once. The starting material was peripheral blood mononuclear cells (PBMCs), obtained from a glioma patient whose treatment included an IDH1 peptide vaccine. All receptors come from a woman in her thirties with glioma. Some clones in this sample may be carry-over from other donors' samples. The CDR3 runs from the conserved cysteine through the conserved F or W. D genes are given only for firm matches. Clone sizes are given selectively: once, few, many, or a class where the clone is expanded.

once | TRBJ2-4 | NA | TRBV5-1 | TGCGCCAGCAGCGGGGATGGGTCCGGAGGGAACATTCAGTACTTC | CASSGDGSGGNIQYF
NA | TRBJ1-4 | NA | TRBV27 | TGTGCCAGCAGCCGGGGGAGGGGGTTGGAAAAACTGTTTTTT | CASSRGRGLEKLFF
NA | TRBJ1-1 | NA | TRBV10-1 | TGCGCCAGCAGTGAGTCGGAGGGAACAGGACGCACTGAAGCTTTCTTT | CASSESEGTGRTEAFF
NA | TRBJ2-3 | TRBD2 | TRBV13 | TGTGCCAGCAGCTTAGTCATAGGCCGGGACTACACAGATACGCAGTATTTT | CASSLVIGRDYTDTQYF
NA | TRBJ2-3 | NA | TRBV6-5 | TGTGCCAGCAGTTACAGTCGGGATACGCAGTATTTT | CASSYSRDTQYF
NA | TRBJ1-1 | NA | TRBV10-3 | TGTGCCATCAATACAGGAGTCATGAACACTGAAGCTTTCTTT | CAINTGVMNTEAFF
NA | TRBJ1-1 | NA | TRBV27 | TGTGCCAGCAGTTTCGGAGGAAACACTGAAGCTTTCTTT | CASSFGGNTEAFF
NA | TRBJ2-7 | NA | TRBV18 | TGTGCCAGCTCACTTTCGGGAAGTTACGAGCAGTACTTC | CASSLSGSYEQYF
NA | TRBJ2-5 | NA | TRBV27 | TGTGCCAGCAGTTTTGTAGGGGAGCAAGAGACCCAGTACTTC | CASSFVGEQETQYF
NA | TRBJ2-7 | TRBD2 | TRBV30 | TGTGCCTCCAAGATTGAAGCGGGGACGTACGAGCAGTACTTC | CASKIEAGTYEQYF
NA | TRBJ2-3 | TRBD2 | TRBV9 | TGTGCCAGCAGCGCACCAAGCGGGATTGGCACAGATACGCAGTATTTT | CASSAPSGIGTDTQYF
NA | TRBJ2-7 | TRBD2 | TRBV19 | TGTGCCAGTATTTCTAGCGGTGACTTTTACGAGCAGTACTTC | CASISSGDFYEQYF
NA | TRBJ1-1 | NA | TRBV28 | TGTGCCAGCAGTACACCCGATGGGGGTGAAGCTTTCTTT | CASSTPDGGEAFF
NA | TRBJ1-5 | NA | TRBV5-1 | TGCGCCAGCACGACCGGGCCCAATCAGCCCCAGCATTTT | CASTTGPNQPQHF
NA | TRBJ2-7 | TRBD2 | TRBV11-3 | TGTGCCAGCAGCTCAGGCGGGAGTAATGCCGAGCAGTACTTC | CASSSGGSNAEQYF
NA | TRBJ1-3 | NA | TRBV10-1 | TGCGCCAGCAGTCCCGGGACCGCTGGAAACACCATATATTTT | CASSPGTAGNTIYF
NA | TRBJ2-7 | NA | TRBV29-1 | TGCAGCGTTGAACGCCCCGGTACCTACGAGCAGTACTTC | CSVERPGTYEQYF
NA | TRBJ2-7 | NA | TRBV9 | TGTGCCAGCAGCGTAGGTCCTAGCGATGCCTACGAGCAGTACTTC | CASSVGPSDAYEQYF
NA | TRBJ2-2 | NA | TRBV7-9 | TGTGCCAGCAGCCCGAGGGACGGCCTAAACACCGGGGAGCTGTTTTTT | CASSPRDGLNTGELFF
NA | TRBJ1-3 | NA | TRBV7-9 | TGTGCCAGCAGTCACGACGGATTAGGCTCTGGAAACACCATATATTTT | CASSHDGLGSGNTIYF
NA | TRBJ2-7 | NA | TRBV14 | TGTGCCAGCAGCCAAGTCCCCCGAGCCGGGAAAATTGAGGAGCAGTACTTC | CASSQVPRAGKIEEQYF
once | TRBJ2-1 | NA | TRBV6-5 | TGTGCCAGCAGTTACGAACAGAACTACAATGAGCAGTTCTTC | CASSYEQNYNEQFF
NA | TRBJ2-3 | NA | TRBV5-4 | TGTGCCAGCACCCGTGGGGGAATTAGCACAGATACGCAGTATTTT | CASTRGGISTDTQYF
NA | TRBJ2-1 | TRBD2 | TRBV10-1 | TGCGCCAGCAGTACCCTAGCGGGCGCCTACAATGAGCAGTTCTTC | CASSTLAGAYNEQFF
NA | TRBJ1-3 | NA | TRBV9 | TGTGCCAGCAGCGACTACTCTGGAAACACCATATATTTT | CASSDYSGNTIYF
NA | TRBJ2-1 | TRBD2 | TRBV10-2 | TGCGCCAGCAGTGGGCTGGGACTAGCGGGACGCTACAATGAGCAGTTCTTC | CASSGLGLAGRYNEQFF
NA | TRBJ2-2 | TRBD1 | TRBV10-3 | TGTGCCATCAGGAGGACAGGGAACACCGGGGAGCTGTTTTTT | CAIRRTGNTGELFF
NA | TRBJ2-1 | TRBD2 | TRBV7-9 | TGTGCCAGCAGCCCGGGGACTAGCGGGAGGGGTTATGAGCAGTTCTTC | CASSPGTSGRGYEQFF
NA | TRBJ2-1 | NA | TRBV9 | TGTGCCAGCAGCGTAGACTTTTCCTCCTACAATGAGCAGTTCTTC | CASSVDFSSYNEQFF
few | TRBJ1-2 | NA | TRBV29-1 | TGCAGCGTTGATCCGGGGTACTATGGCTACACCTTC | CSVDPGYYGYTF
NA | TRBJ1-2 | NA | TRBV5-1 | TGCGCCAGCAGCTTGAACAGGGCATATGGCTACACCTTC | CASSLNRAYGYTF
NA | TRBJ1-2 | NA | TRBV5-6 | TGTGCCAGCAGCTTGGAACGACGGGGTATAGGTGGCTACACCTTC | CASSLERRGIGGYTF
once | TRBJ2-1 | TRBD2 | TRBV13 | TGTGCCAGCAGCCTAACTAGCGGGTCCTACAATGAGCAGTTCTTC | CASSLTSGSYNEQFF
NA | TRBJ1-5 | NA | TRBV27 | TGTGCCAGCAGTTTGAGAGGTCTACAGCCCCAGCATTTT | CASSLRGLQPQHF
NA | TRBJ1-5 | NA | TRBV9 | TGTGCCAGCAGCGTCGCTAAAGGGTGCCGGAAAGGGTGCAATCAGCCCCAGCATTTT | CASSVAKGCRKGCNQPQHF
NA | TRBJ1-2 | NA | TRBV5-6 | TGTGCCAGCAGGAACAGCGGGGTTGGCTACACCTTC | CASRNSGVGYTF
NA | TRBJ2-7 | NA | TRBV10-3 | TGTGCCATCAGTGAGGGCAGGCCGCAGTACTTC | CAISEGRPQYF
NA | TRBJ2-7 | NA | TRBV12-5 | TGTGCTAGTGGTTTGGTACTGGGGTTTGGGGAGCAGTACTTC | CASGLVLGFGEQYF
NA | TRBJ1-1 | NA | TRBV4-1 | TGCGCCAGCAGCTTACGGGGGGCTGAAGCTTTCTTT | CASSLRGAEAFF
NA | TRBJ1-2 | NA | TRBV5-4 | TGTGCCAGCAGCTTGGGGGGAGGGAACTATGGCTACACCTTC | CASSLGGGNYGYTF
NA | TRBJ1-4 | NA | TRBV14 | TGTGCCAGCAGCCGCCAGGATAGAAATGAAAAACTGTTTTTT | CASSRQDRNEKLFF
NA | TRBJ2-1 | TRBD2 | TRBV19 | TGTGCCAGTAGTATAACGGGACTAGCGGGAGCGGTTGAGCAGTTCTTC | CASSITGLAGAVEQFF
NA | TRBJ1-2 | TRBD1 | TRBV9 | TGTGCCAGCAGCCCCGGGACAGGAGCCTATGGCTACACCTTC | CASSPGTGAYGYTF
NA | TRBJ1-5 | TRBD1 | TRBV5-4 | TGTGCCAGCAGCTCACAGGGGAGCAATCAGCCCCAGCATTTT | CASSSQGSNQPQHF
NA | TRBJ2-1 | TRBD2 | TRBV6-6 | TGTGCCAGCAGTACCCCTGGGACTAGCGGGAGCAATGAGCAGTTCTTC | CASSTPGTSGSNEQFF
NA | TRBJ2-2 | NA | TRBV5-6 | TGTGCCAGCAGCTTGCAATTCACCGGGGAGCTGTTTTTT | CASSLQFTGELFF
NA | TRBJ2-1 | TRBD2 | TRBV7-9 | TGTGCCAGCAGCCTGACGACTAGCGGGGCCTACAATGAGCAGTTCTTC | CASSLTTSGAYNEQFF
NA | TRBJ1-1 | NA | TRBV19 | TGTGCCAGTAGTCGACAGACGGTGAACACTGAAGCTTTCTTT | CASSRQTVNTEAFF
NA | TRBJ2-5 | NA | TRBV30 | TGTGCCTGGACCATGGGAGGCGAGACCCAGTACTTC | CAWTMGGETQYF
NA | TRBJ2-1 | NA | TRBV6-1 | TGTGCCAGCAGTGAAGAGGCGCGAATATGGGCCGGTGAGCAGTTCTTC | CASSEEARIWAGEQFF
NA | TRBJ1-2 | NA | TRBV19 | TGTGCCAGTAGTATAGTCCGGGACCCAGCTAACTATGGCTACACCTTC | CASSIVRDPANYGYTF
NA | TRBJ1-1 | NA | TRBV9 | TGTGCCAGCAGCGTGGGCGGGGCGACTGAAGCTTTCTTT | CASSVGGATEAFF
NA | TRBJ2-6 | NA | TRBV19 | TGTGCCAGTAGTATCAGACGGTCAGGGGCCAACGTCCTGACTTTC | CASSIRRSGANVLTF